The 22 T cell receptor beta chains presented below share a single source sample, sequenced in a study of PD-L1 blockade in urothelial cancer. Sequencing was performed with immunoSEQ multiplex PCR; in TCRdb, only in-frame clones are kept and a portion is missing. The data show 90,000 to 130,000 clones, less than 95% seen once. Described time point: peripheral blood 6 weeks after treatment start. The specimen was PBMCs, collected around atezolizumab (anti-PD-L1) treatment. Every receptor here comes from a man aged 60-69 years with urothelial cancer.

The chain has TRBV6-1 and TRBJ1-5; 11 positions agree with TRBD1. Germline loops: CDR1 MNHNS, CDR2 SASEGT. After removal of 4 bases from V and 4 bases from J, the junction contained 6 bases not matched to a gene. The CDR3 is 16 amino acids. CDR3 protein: CASSGPGQGGNQPQHF. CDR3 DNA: TGTGCCAGCAGTGGTCCGGGACAGGGGGGGAATCAGCCCCAGCATTTT.

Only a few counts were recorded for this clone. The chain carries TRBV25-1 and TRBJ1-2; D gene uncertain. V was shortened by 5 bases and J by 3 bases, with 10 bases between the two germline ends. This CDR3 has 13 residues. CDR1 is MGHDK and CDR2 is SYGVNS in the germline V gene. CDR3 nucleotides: TGTGCCAGCAGTCCAGGTGGTTACTATGGCTACACCTTC. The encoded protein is CASSPGGYYGYTF.

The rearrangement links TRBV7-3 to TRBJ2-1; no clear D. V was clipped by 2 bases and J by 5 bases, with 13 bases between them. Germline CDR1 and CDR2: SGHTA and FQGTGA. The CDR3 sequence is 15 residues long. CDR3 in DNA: TGTGCCAGCAGCTTAGAGACACCCCGAGACAATGAGCAGTTCTTC. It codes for CASSLETPRDNEQFF.

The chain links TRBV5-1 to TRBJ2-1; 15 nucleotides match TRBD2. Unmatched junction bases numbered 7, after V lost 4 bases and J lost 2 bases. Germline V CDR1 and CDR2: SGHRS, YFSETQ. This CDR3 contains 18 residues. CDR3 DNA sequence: TGCGCCAGCAGCCAAGGGACTAGCGGGGGGATACCCTACAATGAGCAGTTCTTC. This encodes CASSQGTSGGIPYNEQFF. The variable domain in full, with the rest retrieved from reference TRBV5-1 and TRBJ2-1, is KAGVTQTPRYLIKTRGQQVTLSCSPISGHRSVSWYQQTPGQGLQFLFEYFSETQRNKGNFPGRFSGRQFSNSRSEMNVSTLELGDSALYLCASSQGTSGGIPYNEQFFGPGTRLTVL.

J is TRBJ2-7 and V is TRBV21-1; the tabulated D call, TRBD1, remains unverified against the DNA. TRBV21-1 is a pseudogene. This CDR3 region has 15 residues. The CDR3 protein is CASSAPGHESLRQYF. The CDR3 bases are TGTGCCAGCAGCGCTCCGGGACATGAATCCCTACGGCAGTACTTC.

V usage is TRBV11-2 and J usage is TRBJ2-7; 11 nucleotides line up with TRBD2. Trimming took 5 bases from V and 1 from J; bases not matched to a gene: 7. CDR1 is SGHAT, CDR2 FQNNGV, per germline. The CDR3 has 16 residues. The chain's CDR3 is CASSQEASGGSYEQYF. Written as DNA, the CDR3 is TGTGCCAGCAGCCAAGAGGCTAGCGGGGGGTCCTACGAGCAGTACTTC.

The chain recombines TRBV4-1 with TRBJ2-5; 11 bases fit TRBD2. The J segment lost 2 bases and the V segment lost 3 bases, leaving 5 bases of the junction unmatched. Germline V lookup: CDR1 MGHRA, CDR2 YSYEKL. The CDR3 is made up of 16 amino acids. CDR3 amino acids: CASSQTGTSGQETQYF. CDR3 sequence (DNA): TGCGCCAGCAGCCAGACCGGGACTAGCGGTCAAGAGACCCAGTACTTC.

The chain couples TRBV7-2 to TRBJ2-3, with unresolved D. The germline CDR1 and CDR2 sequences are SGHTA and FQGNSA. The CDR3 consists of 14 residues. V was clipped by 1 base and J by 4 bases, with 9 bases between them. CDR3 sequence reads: CASSLVRGADTQYF. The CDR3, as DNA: TGTGCCAGCAGCTTAGTTCGCGGCGCAGATACGCAGTATTTT.

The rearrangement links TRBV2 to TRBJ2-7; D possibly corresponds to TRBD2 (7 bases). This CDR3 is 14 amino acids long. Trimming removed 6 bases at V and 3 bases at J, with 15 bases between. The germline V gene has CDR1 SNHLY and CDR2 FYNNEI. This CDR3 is CASSPRGGLYEQYF. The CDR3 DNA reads TGTGCCAGCAGCCCAAGGGGGGGCCTCTACGAGCAGTACTTC.

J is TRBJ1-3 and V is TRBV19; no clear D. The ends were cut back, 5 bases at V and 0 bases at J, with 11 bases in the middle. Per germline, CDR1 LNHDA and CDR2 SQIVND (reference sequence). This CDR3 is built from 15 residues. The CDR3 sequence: CASSWRLHSGNTIYF. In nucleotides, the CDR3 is TGTGCCAGTAGTTGGCGGTTACACTCTGGAAACACCATATATTTT.

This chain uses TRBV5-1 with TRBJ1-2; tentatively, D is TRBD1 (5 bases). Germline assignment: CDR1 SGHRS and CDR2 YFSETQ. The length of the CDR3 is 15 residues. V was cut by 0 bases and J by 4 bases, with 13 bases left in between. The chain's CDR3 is CASSLAPGLSYGYTF. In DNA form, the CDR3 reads TGCGCCAGCAGCTTGGCCCCAGGGCTGTCCTATGGCTACACCTTC.

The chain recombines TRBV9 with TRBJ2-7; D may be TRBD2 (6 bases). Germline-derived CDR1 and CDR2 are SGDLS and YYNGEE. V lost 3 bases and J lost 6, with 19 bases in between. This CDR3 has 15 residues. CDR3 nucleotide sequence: TGTGCCAGCAGCGCGGGACTTGGAGGTGCCGTCGAGCAGTACTTC. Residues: CASSAGLGGAVEQYF.

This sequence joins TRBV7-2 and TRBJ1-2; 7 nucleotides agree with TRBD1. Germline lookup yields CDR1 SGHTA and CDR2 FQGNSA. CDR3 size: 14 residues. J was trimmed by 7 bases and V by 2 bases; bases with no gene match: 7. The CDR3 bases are TGTGCCAGCAGCTTACTACAGGGGTTCGGTGGCTACACCTTC. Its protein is CASSLLQGFGGYTF.

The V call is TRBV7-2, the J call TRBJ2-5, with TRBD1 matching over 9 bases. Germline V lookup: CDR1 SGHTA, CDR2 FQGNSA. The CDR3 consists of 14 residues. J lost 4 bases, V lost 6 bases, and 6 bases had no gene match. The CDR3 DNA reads TGTGCCAGCAGAACAGGACAGGGGACAGAGACCCAGTACTTC. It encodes CASRTGQGTETQYF.

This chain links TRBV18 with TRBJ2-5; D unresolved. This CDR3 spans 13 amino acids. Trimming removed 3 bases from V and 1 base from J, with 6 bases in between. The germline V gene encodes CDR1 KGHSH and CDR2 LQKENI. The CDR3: CASSPLRQETQYF. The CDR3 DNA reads TGTGCCAGCTCACCTTTGCGCCAAGAGACCCAGTACTTC.

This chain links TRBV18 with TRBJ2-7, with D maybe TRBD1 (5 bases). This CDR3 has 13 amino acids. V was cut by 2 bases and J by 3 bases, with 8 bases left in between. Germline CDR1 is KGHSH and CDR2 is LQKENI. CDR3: CASSPRTSYEQYF. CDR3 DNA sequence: TGTGCCAGCTCACCAAGGACAAGCTACGAGCAGTACTTC.

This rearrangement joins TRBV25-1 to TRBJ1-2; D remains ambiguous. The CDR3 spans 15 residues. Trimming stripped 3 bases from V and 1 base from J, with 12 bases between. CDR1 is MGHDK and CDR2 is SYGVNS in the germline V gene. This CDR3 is CASSEATRDNYGYTF. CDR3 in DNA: TGTGCCAGCAGTGAGGCGACCCGGGATAACTATGGCTACACCTTC.

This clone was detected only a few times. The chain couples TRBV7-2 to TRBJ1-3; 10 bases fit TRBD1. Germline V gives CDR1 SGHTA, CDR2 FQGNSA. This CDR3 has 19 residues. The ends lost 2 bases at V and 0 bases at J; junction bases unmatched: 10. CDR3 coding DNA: TGTGCCAGCAGCTTACGATCCGGGACAGGGGAAATCTCTGGAAACACCATATATTTT. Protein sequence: CASSLRSGTGEISGNTIYF.

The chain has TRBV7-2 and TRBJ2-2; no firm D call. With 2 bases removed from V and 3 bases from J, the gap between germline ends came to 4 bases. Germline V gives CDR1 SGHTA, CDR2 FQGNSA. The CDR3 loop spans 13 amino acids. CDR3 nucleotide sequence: TGTGCCAGCAGCTTAAGCCACACCGGGGAGCTGTTTTTT. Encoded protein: CASSLSHTGELFF.

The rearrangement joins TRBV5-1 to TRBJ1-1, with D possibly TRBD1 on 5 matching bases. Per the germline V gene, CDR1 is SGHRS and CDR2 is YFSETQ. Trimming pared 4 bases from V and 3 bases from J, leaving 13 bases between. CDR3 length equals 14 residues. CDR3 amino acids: CASSSIQGDTEAFF. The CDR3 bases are TGCGCCAGCAGCAGTATACAAGGGGACACTGAAGCTTTCTTT. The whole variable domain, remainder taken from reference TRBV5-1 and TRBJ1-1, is KAGVTQTPRYLIKTRGQQVTLSCSPISGHRSVSWYQQTPGQGLQFLFEYFSETQRNKGNFPGRFSGRQFSNSRSEMNVSTLELGDSALYLCASSSIQGDTEAFFGQGTRLTVV.

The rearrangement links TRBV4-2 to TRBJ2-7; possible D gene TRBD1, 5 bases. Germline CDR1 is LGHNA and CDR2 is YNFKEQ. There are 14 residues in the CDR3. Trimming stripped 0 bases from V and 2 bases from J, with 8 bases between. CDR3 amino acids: CASSQDARAYEQYF. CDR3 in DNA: TGTGCCAGCAGCCAAGATGCCAGGGCCTACGAGCAGTACTTC.

CDR3 nucleotides: TGCGCCAGCAGCTTGGAAGCTGTGGCGGGCGGCAATCAGCCCCAGCATTTT. It codes for CASSLEAVAGGNQPQHF. The genes are TRBV5-1 and TRBJ1-5; D gene uncertain. The germline CDR1 and CDR2 sequences are SGHRS and YFSETQ. The V gene lost 0 bases and the J gene lost 2 bases, with 15 bases spanning the gap. The CDR3 totals 17 residues.